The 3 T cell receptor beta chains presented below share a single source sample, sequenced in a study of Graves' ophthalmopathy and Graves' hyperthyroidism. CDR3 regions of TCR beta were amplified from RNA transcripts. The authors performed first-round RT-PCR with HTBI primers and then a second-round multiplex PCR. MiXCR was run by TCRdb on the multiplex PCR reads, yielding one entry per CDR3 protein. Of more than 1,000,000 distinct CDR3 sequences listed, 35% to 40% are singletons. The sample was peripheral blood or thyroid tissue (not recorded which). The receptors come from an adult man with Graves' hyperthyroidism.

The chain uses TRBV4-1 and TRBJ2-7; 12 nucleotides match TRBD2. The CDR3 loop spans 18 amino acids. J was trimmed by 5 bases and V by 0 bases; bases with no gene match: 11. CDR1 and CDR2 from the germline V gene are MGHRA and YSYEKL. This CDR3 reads CASSQDTASGRAWDEQYF. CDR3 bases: TGCGCCAGCAGCCAAGATACGGCTAGCGGGAGGGCCTGGGACGAGCAGTACTTC.

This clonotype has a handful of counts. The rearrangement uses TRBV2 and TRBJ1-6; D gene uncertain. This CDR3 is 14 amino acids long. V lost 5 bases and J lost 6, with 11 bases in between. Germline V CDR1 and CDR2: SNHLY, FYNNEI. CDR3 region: CASSSGSGNSPLHF. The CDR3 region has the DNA TGTGCCAGCAGTTCCGGATCCGGTAATTCACCCCTCCACTTT.

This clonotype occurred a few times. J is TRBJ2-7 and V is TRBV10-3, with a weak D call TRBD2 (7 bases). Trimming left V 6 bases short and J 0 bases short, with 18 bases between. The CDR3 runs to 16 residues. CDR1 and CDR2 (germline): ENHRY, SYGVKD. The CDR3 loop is CAIRAGAGPGSYEQYF. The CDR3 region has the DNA TGTGCCATCAGGGCGGGGGCGGGCCCCGGCTCCTACGAGCAGTACTTC.